Below, 20 T cell receptor beta chains from the same sample are listed, as sequenced in a study of blood T cell repertoires in COVID-19. The protocol was immunoSEQ multiplex PCR, while the TCRdb copy is restricted to in-frame clones and leaves out a portion. The sample lists 250,000 or so clones; about nine tenths were seen once. Material for sequencing was PBMCs or T cells enriched from blood (not recorded which). The receptors originated from a woman aged 30 to 39 with acute COVID-19.

The rearrangement joins TRBV6-2 or TRBV6-3 to TRBJ2-1; D gene uncertain. Per the germline V gene, CDR1 is MNHEY and CDR2 is SVGEGT. Trimming took 0 bases from V and 7 from J, leaving 19 bases between them. CDR3 length: 17 residues. The CDR3 loop reads CASSYSNVAAGRNEQFF. CDR3 DNA: TGTGCCAGCAGTTACTCGAATGTGGCGGCCGGCCGGAATGAGCAGTTCTTC.

The chain carries TRBV28 and TRBJ1-4; D is undetermined. CDR1 and CDR2 from the germline V gene are MDHEN and SYDVKM. CDR3 length equals 15 residues. V dropped 7 bases and J dropped 0 bases, with 12 bases sitting between them. CDR3 loop: CASILGGATNEKLFF. CDR3 nucleotides: TGTGCCAGCATCTTGGGCGGGGCAACTAATGAAAAACTGTTTTTT.

This chain links TRBV7-9 with TRBJ2-3, with D maybe TRBD1 (5 bases). The germline V and J ends were trimmed by 3 bases and 5 bases, with 6 bases remaining between them. The length of the CDR3 is 12 residues. Looked up from germline, CDR1 is SEHNR and CDR2 is FQNEAQ (reference sequence). CDR3 coding DNA: TGTGCCAGCAGCTTTACAGGAGATACGCAGTATTTT. Protein sequence: CASSFTGDTQYF.

The chain combines TRBV6-5 with TRBJ1-5; possible D gene TRBD1, 5 bases. The CDR3 has 15 amino acids. The V gene's germline CDR1 is MNHEY and CDR2 SVGAGI. Trimming pared 2 bases from V and 5 bases from J, leaving 13 bases between. In DNA, the CDR3 is TGTGCCAGCAGTTACGCCATGGGGCCAGATCAGCCCCAGCATTTT. Translating it yields CASSYAMGPDQPQHF.

The CDR3 sequence is CSAVTMNTEAFF. The CDR3 bases are TGCAGCGCGGTCACAATGAACACTGAAGCTTTCTTT. V is TRBV29-1 and J is TRBJ1-1; unclear D gene. CDR1 is SQVTM, CDR2 ANQGSEA, per germline. CDR3 length equals 12 residues. V was pared by 7 bases and J by 0 bases, with 9 bases between.

This chain connects TRBV5-4 to TRBJ2-7; D gene uncertain. CDR3 length equals 14 residues. With 0 bases removed from V and 7 bases from J, the gap between germline ends came to 14 bases. The germline V gene has CDR1 SGHNT and CDR2 YYREEE (reference sequence). The CDR3 is CASSLAGIVSEQYF. DNA of the CDR3: TGTGCCAGCAGCTTGGCAGGCATCGTATCTGAGCAGTACTTC.

This sequence joins TRBV24-1 and TRBJ1-2; weak D call: TRBD1 (5 bases). Trimming stripped 4 bases from V and 4 bases from J, with 12 bases between. This CDR3 is 14 amino acids long. CDR1 is KGHDR, CDR2 SFDVKD, per germline. CDR3 sequence: CATSDSGGTYGYTF. CDR3 DNA sequence: TGTGCCACCAGTGACTCAGGAGGGACCTATGGCTACACCTTC.

This clone was counted a few times. V and J are TRBV7-9 and TRBJ2-7; 10 nucleotides agree with TRBD1. The junction had 8 bases not matched to a gene; V was cut back by 5 bases and J by 4 bases. Germline CDR1 is SEHNR and CDR2 is FQNEAQ (reference sequence). The CDR3 sequence is 15 residues long. CDR3 sequence (DNA): TGTGCCAGCAGCCCCGGGACAGGGGTACCATACGAGCAGTACTTC. This sequence encodes CASSPGTGVPYEQYF. Full variable domain (missing parts from reference TRBV7-9 and TRBJ2-7): DTGVSQNPRHKITKRGQNVTFRCDPISEHNRLYWYRQTLGQGPEFLTYFQNEAQLEKSRLLSDRFSAERPKGSFSTLEIQRTEQGDSAMYLCASSPGTGVPYEQYFGPGTRLTVT.

J is TRBJ1-6 and V is TRBV28, with unresolved D. From germline, CDR1 is MDHEN and CDR2 SYDVKM. With 2 bases removed from V and 5 bases from J, the gap between germline ends came to 7 bases. The CDR3 loop spans 14 amino acids. The DNA of the CDR3 is TGTGCCAGCAGTTTAGTAGAGGATAATTCACCCCTCCACTTT. Amino acid sequence: CASSLVEDNSPLHF.

The chain employs TRBV27 and TRBJ2-1, with no clear D. Per the germline V gene, CDR1 is MNHEY and CDR2 is SMNVEV (reference sequence). The CDR3 is made up of 12 amino acids. V was clipped by 5 bases and J by 6 bases, with 8 bases between them. CDR3 nucleotides: TGTGCCAGCAGTCCAACAGTCAATGAGCAGTTCTTC. As protein: CASSPTVNEQFF.

The J gene is TRBJ2-2, the V gene TRBV7-8, with 8 bases identical to TRBD2. The germline V gene encodes CDR1 SGHVS and CDR2 FQNEAQ. This CDR3 contains 17 residues. V trimming: 5 bases; J trimming: 0 bases; junction bases outside the gene matches: 8. CDR3 sequence reads: CASSPGGRGPNTGELFF. In DNA form, the CDR3 reads TGTGCCAGCAGCCCGGGGGGGCGGGGACCGAACACCGGGGAGCTGTTTTTT. The full variable domain, completed using reference TRBV7-8 and TRBJ2-2, is GAGVSQSPRYKVAKRGQDVALRCDPISGHVSLFWYQQALGQGPEFLTYFQNEAQLDKSGLPSDRFFAERPEGSVSTLKIQRTQQEDSAVYLCASSPGGRGPNTGELFFGEGSRLTVL.

J is TRBJ2-1 and V is TRBV5-4, with TRBD2 identical over 13 bases. The CDR3 length is 16 residues. Trimming took 0 bases from V and 7 from J; bases not matched to a gene: 4. Germline CDR1 reads SGHNT; CDR2 reads YYREEE (reference sequence). In nucleotides, the CDR3 is TGTGCCAGCAGCTTGGTACTAGCGGGAGGGCCGAATGAGCAGTTCTTC. Protein product: CASSLVLAGGPNEQFF.

This chain joins TRBV5-4 and TRBJ2-3; the D gene is possibly TRBD1 (6 bases). V was shortened by 7 bases and J by 6 bases, with 15 bases between the two germline ends. This CDR3 is 13 amino acids long. In germline, CDR1 is SGHNT, CDR2 YYREEE (reference sequence). The CDR3 spells CASLIQGADTQYF. CDR3 sequence (DNA): TGTGCCAGCCTTATACAGGGAGCGGATACGCAGTATTTT.

V and J are TRBV6-5 and TRBJ2-7, with D perhaps matching TRBD1 (5 bases). The CDR3 has 13 residues. With 8 bases removed from V and 2 bases from J, the gap between germline ends came to 13 bases. Germline CDR1 and CDR2: MNHEY and SVGAGI. As DNA, the CDR3 is TGTGCCAGCCAAGACAGAACAGCCTACGAGCAGTACTTC. Translated: CASQDRTAYEQYF.

The V call is TRBV27, the J call TRBJ2-7, with 8 bases lining up with TRBD1. V was pared by 5 bases and J by 1 base, with 7 bases of the junction left unmatched. The CDR3 runs to 15 residues. Germline loops: CDR1 MNHEY, CDR2 SMNVEV (reference sequence). In nucleotides, the CDR3 is TGTGCCAGCAGTCTAAGACAGGGGCAATCCTACGAGCAGTACTTC. Protein sequence: CASSLRQGQSYEQYF.

The chain recombines TRBV28 with TRBJ2-5, with 10 bases aligning to TRBD1. CDR1 MDHEN and CDR2 SYDVKM come from the germline V gene. Unmatched junction bases numbered 10, after V lost 5 bases and J lost 4 bases. This CDR3 is 16 amino acids long. CDR3 DNA sequence: TGTGCCAGCAGTGGAGCTGGGACAGGGGTTCGAGAGACCCAGTACTTC. The encoded protein is CASSGAGTGVRETQYF.

The V and J genes are TRBV5-6 and TRBJ1-1; maybe TRBD1 (6 bases). Per the germline V gene, CDR1 is SGHDT and CDR2 is YYEEEE. The CDR3 runs 14 residues. Trimming shortened V by 4 bases and J by 1 base, and 11 bases separated the two germline ends. CDR3 sequence reads: CASSPSDRNTEAFF. Written as DNA, the CDR3 is TGTGCCAGCAGCCCATCGGACAGGAACACTGAAGCTTTCTTT.

The chain combines TRBV30 with TRBJ2-6; perhaps TRBD1 as D (6 bases). The germline V gene has CDR1 GTSNPN and CDR2 SVGIG (reference sequence). V was cut by 6 bases and J by 6 bases, with 18 bases left in between. The length of the CDR3 is 15 residues. For the CDR3, the DNA is TGTGCCTGCAGACAGGTCCGCTTGGTGGCCAACGTCCTGACTTTC. Encoded protein: CACRQVRLVANVLTF.

The chain recombines TRBV4-1 with TRBJ2-2, with 15 bases that match TRBD2. After removal of 4 bases from V and 7 bases from J, the junction contained 4 bases not matched to a gene. The CDR3 extends over 16 amino acids. Germline V gene lookup returns CDR1 MGHRA and CDR2 YSYEKL. CDR3 DNA: TGCGCCAGCAGCCCGGGACTAGCGGGAGGTGTCGGGGAGCTGTTTTTT. It is translated as CASSPGLAGGVGELFF.

V is TRBV7-9 and J is TRBJ2-7; 13 bases match TRBD2. J gave up 5 bases and V 5 bases, and 9 bases lay outside the gene matches. This CDR3 spans 16 amino acids. Germline CDR1 reads SEHNR; CDR2 reads FQNEAQ (reference sequence). The CDR3 DNA reads TGTGCCAGCAGCCAAGCAGGACTAGCGGGAGAACACGAGCAGTACTTC. This gives the protein CASSQAGLAGEHEQYF.